Each of the 27 T cell receptor beta chains below was sequenced from the same sample in a study of T cells in localized non-small cell lung cancer. The assay was immunoSEQ multiplex PCR, and TCRdb's table has in-frame clones only and misses some. Of approximately 1,200 clones listed, roughly 35% are singletons. The material sequenced was lung tumor tissue, taken before any cancer treatment. These receptors were taken from a male donor aged 60 or over with stage II squamous cell lung carcinoma.

This chain uses TRBV18 with TRBJ1-1; maybe TRBD1 (5 bases). The CDR3 contains 15 residues. Per germline, CDR1 KGHSH and CDR2 LQKENI. With 6 bases removed from V and 0 bases from J, the gap between germline ends came to 14 bases. CDR3 loop: CASSPEPRVNTEAFF. The DNA of the CDR3 is TGTGCCAGCTCTCCAGAACCCAGGGTGAACACTGAAGCTTTCTTT. Full variable domain (remainder filled in from reference TRBV18 and TRBJ1-1): NAGVMQNPRHLVRRRGQEARLRCSPMKGHSHVYWYRQLPEEGLKFMVYLQKENIIDESGMPKERFSAEFPKEGPSILRIQQVVRGDSAAYFCASSPEPRVNTEAFFGQGTRLTVV.

The V and J genes are TRBV28 and TRBJ1-1; D remains ambiguous. Trimming removed 8 bases at V and 4 bases at J, with 11 bases between. In germline, CDR1 is MDHEN, CDR2 SYDVKM. The CDR3 covers 12 residues. DNA of the CDR3: TGTGCCAGCTGCGAAGGGAGCACTGAAGCTTTCTTT. Translating it yields CASCEGSTEAFF.

The chain uses TRBV9 and TRBJ2-1; a weak D match, TRBD2 (6 bases). Germline V lookup: CDR1 SGDLS, CDR2 YYNGEE. This CDR3 region has 15 residues. V was pared by 1 base and J by 4 bases, with 12 bases between. CDR3 nucleotides: TGTGCCAGCAGCGTAAAGACTAGTACTTACAATGAGCAGTTCTTC. Amino acids: CASSVKTSTYNEQFF.

This clone is labeled as medium-sized. CDR3 bases: TGTGCCAGCAGCTTAGGTGGGACAGTGTACGAGCAGTACTTC. Protein: CASSLGGTVYEQYF. The chain links TRBV11-3 to TRBJ2-7; 7 bases are a match to TRBD1. Germline V CDR1 and CDR2: SGHNT, YENEEA. The CDR3 runs to 14 residues. The ends lost 1 base at V and 4 bases at J; junction bases unmatched: 4.

This clone was observed a few times. The CDR3 DNA is TGTGCCAGCAGTGAGACAGGGGGTAAGTCGGATGAGCAGTTCTTC. Its protein is CASSETGGKSDEQFF. The chain couples TRBV28 to TRBJ2-1; 9 bases are a match to TRBD1. Germline V gene sequence: CDR1 MDHEN, CDR2 SYDVKM. The CDR3 consists of 15 residues. The trim removed 5 bases at V and 8 bases at J, leaving 10 bases unmatched. The variable domain in full, with the rest retrieved from reference TRBV28 and TRBJ2-1, is DVKVTQSSRYLVKRTGEKVFLECVQDMDHENMFWYRQDPGLGLRLIYFSYDVKMKEKGDIPEGYSVSREKKERFSLILESASTNQTSMYLCASSETGGKSDEQFFGPGTRLTVL.

CDR3 region: CASAWDSGNTIYF. The CDR3 coding sequence is TGTGCCAGCGCCTGGGACTCTGGAAACACCATATATTTT. This rearrangement joins TRBV6-8 to TRBJ1-3; D not resolved. V was trimmed by 8 bases and J by 0 bases, leaving 8 bases between them. The CDR3 runs to 13 residues. Germline CDR1 reads MNHGY; CDR2 reads SAAAGT.

This chain joins TRBV5-1 and TRBJ1-4; 7 positions match TRBD1. V shed 2 bases, J shed 8 bases, and the junction held 6 bases outside the gene matches. The CDR3 contains 14 residues. Looked up from germline, CDR1 is SGHRS and CDR2 is YFSETQ. The CDR3 here is CASSLTRGKEKLFF. CDR3 bases: TGCGCCAGCAGCTTAACCAGGGGGAAAGAAAAACTGTTTTTT.

This clone has more than one count but fewer than ten. V is TRBV6-1 and J is TRBJ1-4; no clear D gene. Germline V CDR1 and CDR2: MNHNS, SASEGT. This CDR3 region has 19 residues. V was pared by 1 base and J by 8 bases, with 26 bases between. Here the CDR3 reads CASSEGLGQATRNEEKLFF. As DNA, the CDR3 is TGTGCCAGCAGTGAAGGGCTCGGCCAAGCCACCCGTAATGAAGAAAAACTGTTTTTT.

Judged by abundance, this clone is medium-sized. This rearrangement joins TRBV11-3 to TRBJ2-7; the match to TRBD2 covers 8 bases. V dropped 6 bases and J dropped 5; count of bases not matched to a gene: 12. CDR1 and CDR2 from the germline V gene are SGHNT and YENEEA. The CDR3 extends over 15 amino acids. CDR3 amino acids: CASRLTGTSGHEQYF. The CDR3 nucleotides are TGTGCCAGCAGGCTTACCGGGACTAGTGGTCACGAGCAGTACTTC. The complete variable domain, with remaining parts taken from reference TRBV11-3 and TRBJ2-7, reads EAGVVQSPRYKIIEKKQPVAFWCNPISGHNTLYWYLQNLGQGPELLIRYENEEAVDDSQLPKDRFSAERLKGVDSTLKIQPAELGDSAVYLCASRLTGTSGHEQYFGPGTRLTVT.

J is TRBJ2-5 and V is TRBV11-3, with TRBD2 as a possible D gene (5 bases). The CDR3 consists of 14 residues. CDR1 and CDR2 (germline): SGHNT, YENEEA. Trimming cost V 4 bases and J 5 bases, with 14 bases left between them. Written as DNA, the CDR3 is TGTGCCAGCAGCTATAACGCCAAGCGGGAGACCCAGTACTTC. Protein product: CASSYNAKRETQYF.

This clone is deemed medium-sized. V gene TRBV11-3 combines with J gene TRBJ1-3; D uncertain. CDR1 is SGHNT and CDR2 is YENEEA in the germline V gene. The V end was cut by 3 bases, the J end by 0 bases, with 9 bases between. This CDR3 has 15 amino acids. This chain's CDR3 is CASSFGGDSGNTIYF. The CDR3 DNA sequence: TGTGCCAGCAGCTTTGGCGGGGACTCTGGAAACACCATATATTTT.

CDR3 residues: CASSLLSSYNEQFF. The CDR3 region has the DNA TGCGCCAGCAGCCTCTTGAGCTCCTACAATGAGCAGTTCTTC. The V gene is TRBV5-1, the J gene TRBJ2-1; D is undetermined. CDR1 and CDR2 (germline): SGHRS, YFSETQ. V shed 4 bases and J shed 0 bases, with 8 bases lying between them. The CDR3 is 14 residues long.

J is TRBJ2-7 and V is TRBV11-3; D is unresolved. Germline V CDR1 and CDR2: SGHNT, YENEEA. This CDR3 is 15 amino acids long. Trimming took 3 bases from V and 1 from J, leaving 13 bases between them. The CDR3 region has the DNA TGTGCCAGCAGCTTGGAGATAGCCGGATCCTACGAGCAGTACTTC. As protein: CASSLEIAGSYEQYF.

About this clone: One end of the junction is discordant with germline, which a read error may explain. The V gene is TRBV19, the J gene TRBJ2-7; 13 bases are shared with TRBD2. This CDR3 has 16 residues. CDR1 is LNHDA and CDR2 is SQIVND in the germline V gene (reference sequence). As DNA, the CDR3 is TGTGCCAGTAGTCCCCTCCCGGGACTAGCGGGAATTACCTTAAACTTC. It translates to CASSPLPGLAGITLNF.

V is TRBV18 and J is TRBJ1-3; no clear D. Germline V gene sequence: CDR1 KGHSH, CDR2 LQKENI. Trimming shortened V by 2 bases and J by 1 base, and 9 bases separated the two germline ends. The CDR3 spans 15 residues. The CDR3 reads CASSPSPHSGNTIYF. The CDR3 DNA reads TGTGCCAGCTCACCATCGCCTCATTCTGGAAACACCATATATTTT.

This clone was picked up a small number of times. The chain employs TRBV11-3 and TRBJ2-6; TRBD1 agrees at 9 bases. V lost 4 bases and J lost 4; bases outside the gene matches: 11. This CDR3 is built from 18 residues. Per germline, CDR1 SGHNT and CDR2 YENEEA. Written as DNA, the CDR3 is TGTGCCAGCAGCTGGGGGACAGGGCTAGGCCACGGGGCCAACGTCCTGACTTTC. Translation gives CASSWGTGLGHGANVLTF. Full variable domain (missing parts from reference TRBV11-3 and TRBJ2-6): EAGVVQSPRYKIIEKKQPVAFWCNPISGHNTLYWYLQNLGQGPELLIRYENEEAVDDSQLPKDRFSAERLKGVDSTLKIQPAELGDSAVYLCASSWGTGLGHGANVLTFGAGSRLTVL.

This clone ranks as hyperexpanded. The chain has TRBV19 and TRBJ2-3, with D perhaps matching TRBD2 (6 bases). The V gene's germline CDR1 is LNHDA and CDR2 SQIVND (reference sequence). V shed 4 bases and J shed 4 bases, with 18 bases lying between them. The CDR3 is 16 residues long. As DNA, the CDR3 is TGTGCCAGTAGTACCCCTCGTCGTGGAGGGGCAGATACGCAGTATTTT. This encodes CASSTPRRGGADTQYF. The full variable domain, completed using reference TRBV19 and TRBJ2-3, is DGGITQSPKYLFRKEGQNVTLSCEQNLNHDAMYWYRQDPGQGLRLIYYSQIVNDFQKGDIAEGYSVSREKKESFPLTVTSAQKNPTAFYLCASSTPRRGGADTQYFGPGTRLTVL.

The chain carries TRBV14 and TRBJ2-3; no reliable D call. V lost 1 base to trimming and J lost 3 bases, with 14 bases between them. Per germline, CDR1 SGHDN and CDR2 FVKESK. CDR3 length: 16 amino acids. Here the CDR3 reads CASSQGASTWTDTQYF. CDR3 DNA: TGTGCCAGCAGCCAAGGGGCTAGTACTTGGACAGATACGCAGTATTTT.

This chain links TRBV10-2 with TRBJ2-6; a possible D gene is TRBD1 (6 bases). The CDR3 length is 17 residues. Trimming took 8 bases from V and 0 from J, leaving 17 bases between them. Germline V gives CDR1 WSHSY, CDR2 SAAADI. The CDR3 DNA is TGCGCCAGCGGGGGACAATTAACAAACTCTGGGGCCAACGTCCTGACTTTC. Translated: CASGGQLTNSGANVLTF.

By sample share, this clone is medium-sized. The CDR3, as DNA: TGTGCCAGCATACCCGGGGGAAGTAGCAATCAGCCCCAGCATTTT. Protein sequence: CASIPGGSSNQPQHF. The J gene is TRBJ1-5, the V gene TRBV6-8; maybe TRBD1 (5 bases). The CDR3 loop spans 15 amino acids. Per germline, CDR1 MNHGY and CDR2 SAAAGT. The V end was cut by 7 bases, the J end by 0 bases, with 13 bases between.

The rearrangement uses TRBV28 and TRBJ2-7; D is possibly TRBD1 (6 bases). The CDR3 is made up of 14 amino acids. The V end lost 6 bases, the J end lost 2 bases, and 14 bases lay between the germline ends. Looked up from germline, CDR1 is MDHEN and CDR2 is SYDVKM. As DNA, the CDR3 is TGTGCCAGCAGGAAACGGGACATCCCCTACGAGCAGTACTTC. It is translated as CASRKRDIPYEQYF.

The CDR3 DNA reads TGTGCCAGCTCAGAGCACGCTATTGAAGATACGCAGTATTTT. This translates into CASSEHAIEDTQYF. The chain recombines TRBV18 with TRBJ2-3; no clear D gene. The germline V gene has CDR1 KGHSH and CDR2 LQKENI. The CDR3 spans 14 residues. Deletions cut 5 bases from V and 5 bases from J, with 14 bases between.

The chain links TRBV19 to TRBJ2-7; 7 bases match TRBD1. Germline V gives CDR1 LNHDA, CDR2 SQIVND (reference sequence). The junction had 7 bases not matched to a gene; V was cut back by 4 bases and J by 4 bases. The CDR3 sequence is 14 residues long. CDR3 coding DNA: TGTGCCAGTAGTAAACGGGGACAGTTATACGAGCAGTACTTC. As protein: CASSKRGQLYEQYF.

This rearrangement joins TRBV9 to TRBJ2-7, with D tentatively TRBD2 (6 bases). CDR3 size: 13 residues. CDR1 SGDLS and CDR2 YYNGEE come from the germline V gene. V was cut by 4 bases and J by 8 bases, with 16 bases left in between. The CDR3 DNA sequence: TGTGCCAGCAGCCTACGGGACTTCACCCAGCAGTACTTC. Its translation is CASSLRDFTQQYF. The full variable domain, with the rest looked up from reference TRBV9 and TRBJ2-7, is DSGVTQTPKHLITATGQRVTLRCSPRSGDLSVYWYQQSLDQGLQFLIQYYNGEERAKGNILERFSAQQFPDLHSELNLSSLELGDSALYFCASSLRDFTQQYFGPGTRLTVT.

This clone was seen a few times. V usage is TRBV11-3 and J usage is TRBJ1-2, with D maybe TRBD1 (5 bases). This CDR3 has 15 amino acids. Trimming left V 5 bases short and J 4 bases short, with 17 bases between. Germline CDR1 SGHNT, CDR2 YENEEA. This CDR3 reads CASSSGLGASYGYTF. The DNA of the CDR3 is TGTGCCAGCAGCAGCGGACTTGGGGCTTCCTATGGCTACACCTTC.

J is TRBJ2-7 and V is TRBV18, with D possibly matching TRBD1 (5 bases). The CDR3 covers 19 residues. V shed 2 bases and J shed 1 base, with 24 bases lying between them. The germline V gene has CDR1 KGHSH and CDR2 LQKENI. The CDR3 is CASSPRGSGVPYESYEQYF. Written as DNA, the CDR3 is TGTGCCAGCTCACCAAGGGGTTCGGGCGTCCCCTACGAATCCTACGAGCAGTACTTC.

This clone was picked up a small number of times. The chain is built from TRBV11-3 and TRBJ1-4, with no clear D. This CDR3 has 14 amino acids. Germline V gene lookup returns CDR1 SGHNT and CDR2 YENEEA. Trimming pared 5 bases from V and 2 bases from J, leaving 9 bases between. Here the CDR3 DNA reads TGTGCCAGCAGCCGAGGAGACACTAATGAAAAACTGTTTTTT. As protein: CASSRGDTNEKLFF.